This TCR beta chain was identified in a study of blood T cell repertoires in COVID-19. Across the study: The United States, Italy and Spain were the sources of the acute and convalescent COVID-19 samples. PBMCs, B-cell-depleted T cells, or T cells provided the cDNA or gDNA that made up the material.

Seattle patient enrollment occurred during active infection, with longitudinal follow-up thereafter. Germline V gene lookup returns CDR1 LGHDT and CDR2 YNNKEL (reference sequence). This CDR3 spans 13 amino acids. Trimming pared 3 bases from V and 8 bases from J, leaving 11 bases between. Profiled with immunoSEQ multiplex PCR; TCRdb holds only in-frame clones, not every one. The data show some 180,000 clones, about 88% seen once. J is TRBJ1-5 and V is TRBV3-1 (or the pseudogene TRBV3-2); weak D call: TRBD1 (6 bases). This sequence was found in a woman older than 75 with COVID-19, enrolled during active disease. The sample comprised peripheral blood. For the CDR3, the DNA is TGTGCCAGCAGCCAGGGGGCGCAGAAGCCCCAGCATTTT. Residues: CASSQGAQKPQHF.